Listed below are T cell receptor beta chains from one sample, sequenced in a study of Ad26.COV2.S vaccination and SARS-CoV-2 variants. TCRdb's table, derived via immunoSEQ multiplex PCR, lists solely in-frame clones and lacks some. The sample yields hundreds of thousands of clones, around 92% seen once. The input for sequencing was peripheral blood, taken in a trial of Ad26.COV2.S vaccine versus placebo. The receptor set was obtained from a person between 18 and 59 years old who received the Ad26.COV2.S COVID-19 vaccine or a placebo. CDR3s include the opening cysteine and the closing phenylalanine or tryptophan. A D gene is named only where the DNA matches it firmly. The size field is filled for only some rows; it gives once, few, many or a size class.

>-|TRBV3-1/TRBV3-2|-|TRBJ1-1
CASSQEYRANTEAFF
TGTGCCAGCAGCCAAGAGTACAGGGCCAACACTGAAGCTTTCTTT
>-|TRBV5-4|-|TRBJ2-3
CASSFGTDTQYF
TGTGCCAGCAGCTTCGGGACGGATACGCAGTATTTT
>-|TRBV5-6|-|TRBJ1-2
CASSSIKDGNYGYTF
TGTGCCAGCAGCTCTATAAAGGACGGAAACTATGGCTACACCTTC
>-|TRBV18|-|TRBJ1-1
CASSPGSPEAFF
TGTGCCAGCTCCCCAGGGTCCCCTGAAGCTTTCTTT
>-|TRBV18|-|TRBJ2-2
CASSQGLDTGELFF
TGTGCCAGCTCACAGGGATTAGATACCGGGGAGCTGTTTTTT
>-|TRBV6-5|-|TRBJ1-5
CASSRGTAGNQLQHF
TGTGCCAGCAGCCGCGGGACCGCGGGCAATCAGCTCCAGCATTTT
>-|TRBV15|TRBD1|TRBJ1-5
CATSRAGGESNQPQHF
TGTGCCACCAGCAGAGCAGGGGGCGAGAGCAATCAGCCCCAGCATTTT
>-|TRBV11-2|TRBD1|TRBJ1-1
CASSLFLGGGTGGTEAFF
TGTGCCAGCAGCTTATTTCTGGGTGGTGGGACAGGGGGGACTGAAGCTTTCTTT
>-|TRBV2|TRBD2|TRBJ2-1
CASGLTSGSYNEQFF
TGTGCCAGCGGTCTGACTAGCGGCTCCTACAATGAGCAGTTCTTC
>-|TRBV7-3|-|TRBJ2-6
CASSLTGGSVGANVLTF
TGTGCCAGCAGCTTAACGGGAGGTTCGGTTGGGGCCAACGTCCTGACTTTC
>-|TRBV15|TRBD2|TRBJ2-3
CATSRDFGRGIADTQYF
TGTGCCACCAGCAGAGATTTCGGGAGGGGGATTGCCGATACGCAGTATTTT
>-|TRBV6-5|-|TRBJ2-1
CASLRQNEQFF
TGTGCCAGCCTTAGACAGAATGAGCAGTTCTTC
>-|TRBV19|-|TRBJ2-5
CASSILGGEPQYF
TGTGCCAGTAGTATATTAGGAGGGGAACCCCAGTACTTC
>-|TRBV10-1|TRBD2|TRBJ2-1
CASSLGLAESSYNEQFF
TGCGCCAGCAGTCTGGGACTAGCGGAGAGCTCCTACAATGAGCAGTTCTTC
>-|TRBV11-2|-|TRBJ1-5
CASSLAGSNQPQHF
TGTGCCAGCAGCTTAGCAGGGAGCAATCAGCCCCAGCATTTT
>-|TRBV11-2|TRBD1|TRBJ1-1
CASSRRQGNTEAFF
TGTGCCAGCAGCCGTCGACAGGGCAACACTGAAGCTTTCTTT
>once|TRBV5-6|-|TRBJ2-7
CASSLSGNSYEQYF
TGTGCCAGCAGCTTGAGTGGCAACTCCTACGAGCAGTACTTC
>-|TRBV7-2|TRBD2|TRBJ2-7
CASSLAPSGSVIENEQYF
TGTGCCAGCAGCTTAGCGCCTAGCGGGAGCGTTATTGAGAACGAGCAGTACTTC
>once|TRBV2|-|TRBJ2-7
CASSEAEAGYRF
TGTGCCAGCAGTGAAGCGGAAGCTGGATATCGCTTC
>-|TRBV10-3|-|TRBJ2-1
CAISESSSKQFF
TGTGCCATCAGTGAGTCGTCGAGTAAGCAGTTCTTC
>once|TRBV6-5|TRBD2|TRBJ2-1
CASSYSFSGYHNEQFF
TGTGCCAGCAGTTACTCGTTTAGCGGGTATCACAATGAGCAGTTCTTC
>-|TRBV7-8|TRBD1|TRBJ2-1
CASSLGGAGGYNEQFF
TGTGCCAGCAGCTTAGGAGGGGCAGGGGGTTACAATGAGCAGTTCTTC
>-|TRBV24-1|-|TRBJ1-2
CATSVTGTLGGYTF
TGTGCCACCAGTGTCACCGGGACTCTCGGAGGCTACACCTTC
>few|TRBV19|-|TRBJ1-1
CASSPGEDWNTEAFF
TGTGCCAGTAGTCCCGGAGAAGATTGGAACACTGAAGCTTTCTTT
>-|TRBV7-3|TRBD1|TRBJ1-5
CASSTGQGPNQPQHF
TGTGCCAGCAGCACCGGACAGGGCCCCAATCAGCCCCAGCATTTT
>-|TRBV10-3|TRBD1|TRBJ2-5
CATEETRTGGLGTQYF
TGTGCCACCGAAGAGACTCGGACAGGGGGCTTGGGGACCCAGTACTTC
>-|TRBV5-1|-|TRBJ1-2
CASSLGQQGANYGYTF
TGCGCCAGCAGTCTTGGCCAACAGGGAGCTAACTATGGCTACACCTTC
>-|TRBV6-2/TRBV6-3|-|TRBJ2-1
CASSSRFPFNEQFF
TGTGCCAGCAGTTCCCGGTTTCCCTTCAATGAGCAGTTCTTC
>-|TRBV10-2|TRBD2|TRBJ2-1
CASSPYLAGRYNEQFF
TGCGCCAGCAGTCCCTACCTAGCGGGTCGATACAATGAGCAGTTCTTC
>-|TRBV18|TRBD1|TRBJ2-2
CASSTRQGAAGELFF
TGTGCCAGCTCAACCCGACAGGGGGCTGCCGGGGAGCTGTTTTTT
>-|TRBV6-6|-|TRBJ1-5
CASSYPDTNQPQHF
TGTGCCAGCAGTTACCCCGATACAAATCAGCCCCAGCATTTT
>-|TRBV27|-|TRBJ1-2
CASGRQGGYTF
TGTGCCTCAGGCCGCCAGGGGGGCTACACCTTC
>-|TRBV12-3/TRBV12-4|-|TRBJ1-1
CASSEYTEAFF
TGTGCCAGCAGTGAGTACACTGAAGCTTTCTTT
>-|TRBV5-1|TRBD1|TRBJ1-1
CASSRTGENTEAFF
TGCGCCAGCAGCCGGACAGGGGAGAACACTGAAGCTTTCTTT
>-|TRBV5-1|TRBD2|TRBJ2-3
CASSLGDGRHTDTQYF
TGCGCCAGCAGCTTGGGTGACGGGAGGCACACAGATACGCAGTATTTT
>-|TRBV7-8|-|TRBJ1-1
CASSLQVHTEAFF
TGTGCCAGCAGCTTACAGGTTCACACTGAAGCTTTCTTT
>-|TRBV27|TRBD1|TRBJ1-2
CASSLDRNYGYTF
TGTGCCAGCAGCCTGGACAGGAACTATGGCTACACCTTC
>few|TRBV7-2|TRBD2|TRBJ2-5
CASSLGSSGNQETQYF
TGTGCCAGCAGCTTAGGGTCTAGCGGGAACCAAGAGACCCAGTACTTC
>-|TRBV13|-|TRBJ2-5
CASSGTRGFPGQETQYF
TGTGCCAGCAGCGGTACTCGGGGATTCCCGGGGCAAGAGACCCAGTACTTC
>-|TRBV28|-|TRBJ1-5
CASSLRVYSNQPQHF
TGTGCCAGCAGTTTGCGGGTCTATAGCAATCAGCCCCAGCATTTT
>-|TRBV6-4|-|TRBJ2-1
CASSKRADRATGNEQFF
TGTGCCAGCAGTAAGAGGGCCGACAGAGCCACTGGCAATGAGCAGTTCTTC